What follows are 21 T cell receptor beta chains derived from one specimen sequenced in a study of blood T cell repertoires in COVID-19. Sequencing used immunoSEQ multiplex PCR; TCRdb keeps in-frame clones, though not all of them. The sample has about 200,000 clones, 70% to 90% seen once. The source material was peripheral blood. Every receptor here comes from a woman in her 50s with active or convalescent COVID-19.

The J gene is TRBJ2-7, the V gene TRBV15, with 11 bases lining up with TRBD1. V was clipped by 2 bases and J by 0 bases; unmatched bases: 6. The CDR3 is 17 residues long. Germline V gene lookup returns CDR1 LNHNV and CDR2 YYDKDF (reference sequence). CDR3: CATSRFTGTGGSYEQYF. CDR3 sequence (DNA): TGTGCCACCAGCAGATTCACCGGGACAGGGGGCTCCTACGAGCAGTACTTC.

V gene TRBV3-1 (or the pseudogene TRBV3-2) combines with J gene TRBJ2-7; 9 positions match TRBD2. This CDR3 is built from 15 residues. Germline trimming cut 1 base from V and 5 bases from J; bases unmatched to any gene: 6. Germline loops: CDR1 LGHDT, CDR2 YNNKEL (reference sequence). DNA of the CDR3: TGTGCCAGCAGCCAAGTAACAGCGGGGGGCAACGAGCAGTACGTC. Translating it yields CASSQVTAGGNEQYV.

This chain links TRBV10-3 with TRBJ1-1, with 8 nucleotides matching TRBD1. The CDR3 is 14 amino acids. V dropped 6 bases and J dropped 5; count of bases not matched to a gene: 8. Germline V gives CDR1 ENHRY, CDR2 SYGVKD. The CDR3 is CAISRQGSDTEAFF. DNA of the CDR3: TGTGCCATCAGCAGACAGGGGTCGGATACTGAAGCTTTCTTT.

This rearrangement joins TRBV3-1 (or the pseudogene TRBV3-2) to TRBJ2-2, with a weak D call TRBD1 (6 bases). The CDR3 has 17 residues. Per the germline V gene, CDR1 is LGHDT and CDR2 is YNNKEL (reference sequence). V lost 2 bases to trimming and J lost 4 bases, with 17 bases between them. The CDR3 sequence: CASSQRSRNRVTGELFF. Written as DNA, the CDR3 is TGTGCCAGCAGCCAACGTTCTAGGAACAGGGTCACCGGGGAGCTGTTTTTT.

The V gene is TRBV14, the J gene TRBJ2-1, with 10 bases that match TRBD2. The CDR3 loop spans 18 amino acids. J lost 0 bases, V lost 6 bases, and 11 bases had no gene match. Per the germline V gene, CDR1 is SGHDN and CDR2 is FVKESK. CDR3 protein: CASSTYLAGAASYNEQFF. For the CDR3, the DNA is TGTGCCAGCAGTACGTACCTAGCGGGAGCTGCCTCCTACAATGAGCAGTTCTTC.

The chain employs TRBV5-1 and TRBJ1-2; 7 bases agree with TRBD1. The germline V gene has CDR1 SGHRS and CDR2 YFSETQ. Trimming took 4 bases from V and 8 from J; bases not matched to a gene: 14. The CDR3 extends over 15 amino acids. The CDR3 region is CASSPTGVGGRGYTF. Here the CDR3 DNA reads TGCGCCAGCAGCCCTACAGGGGTTGGCGGTCGAGGCTACACCTTC.

The chain links TRBV28 to TRBJ2-7; TRBD1 matches at 8 bases. J gave up 4 bases and V 6 bases, and 5 bases lay outside the gene matches. The CDR3 totals 13 residues. Germline lookup yields CDR1 MDHEN and CDR2 SYDVKM. CDR3 nucleotide sequence: TGTGCCAGCAGGCAGGGGGCGGGTTACGAGCAGTACGTC. This codes for CASRQGAGYEQYV.

The V call is TRBV19, the J call TRBJ1-3; possibly TRBD1 for D (5 bases). Germline loops: CDR1 LNHDA, CDR2 SQIVND (reference sequence). The CDR3 totals 14 residues. Trimming cost V 8 bases and J 0 bases, with 11 bases left between them. The chain's CDR3 is CASRQSFSGNTIYF. The CDR3 region has the DNA TGTGCCAGTCGACAGAGCTTCTCTGGAAACACCATATATTTT.

This clone was detected once. The J gene is TRBJ2-7, the V gene TRBV5-1, with 13 bases aligning to TRBD2. The V segment lost 7 bases and the J segment 2 bases; nucleotides outside the gene matches: 0. The CDR3 is 13 amino acids. Per the germline V gene, CDR1 is SGHRS and CDR2 is YFSETQ. This CDR3 is CASGLAGAYEQYF. Written as DNA, the CDR3 is TGCGCCAGCGGACTAGCGGGAGCCTACGAGCAGTACTTC.

The chain has TRBV5-4 and TRBJ1-2; unclear D gene. Trimming cost V 0 bases and J 4 bases, with 10 bases left between them. Germline CDR1 reads SGHNT; CDR2 reads YYREEE (reference sequence). This CDR3 spans 14 amino acids. The CDR3, as DNA: TGTGCCAGCAGCTTGGGGGGAGGCGGCTATGGCTACACCTTC. Its protein is CASSLGGGGYGYTF.

The chain combines TRBV19 with TRBJ2-7; 14 bases line up with TRBD2. The CDR3 is 14 residues long. The V segment lost 6 bases and the J segment 6 bases; nucleotides outside the gene matches: 4. Germline CDR1 reads LNHDA; CDR2 reads SQIVND (reference sequence). CDR3 bases: TGTGCCAGTAGCCCGGGACTAGCGGGAGTCGAGCAGTACTTC. Translation gives CASSPGLAGVEQYF.

The CDR3 loop reads CASSLITADSYNEQFF. Here the CDR3 DNA reads TGTGCCAGCAGCTTAATAACAGCCGACTCCTACAATGAGCAGTTCTTC. The chain recombines TRBV7-3 with TRBJ2-1, with no clear D. Germline-derived CDR1 and CDR2 are SGHTA and FQGTGA. There are 16 residues in the CDR3. The V end was cut by 1 base, the J end by 0 bases, with 10 bases between.

The genes are TRBV20-1 and TRBJ1-5, with TRBD1 matching 9 bases. V dropped 3 bases and J dropped 4; count of bases not matched to a gene: 7. Germline CDR1 is DFQATT and CDR2 is SNEGSKA (reference sequence). The CDR3 sequence is 15 residues long. CDR3 sequence (DNA): TGCAGTGCTAGTCTGGGGGGACAGGGAAATCAGCCCCAGCATTTT. This encodes CSASLGGQGNQPQHF.

The chain links TRBV7-8 to TRBJ1-1; 8 bases align to TRBD1. V lost 5 bases and J lost 3; bases outside the gene matches: 14. CDR3 length equals 17 residues. Per the germline V gene, CDR1 is SGHVS and CDR2 is FQNEAQ. This chain's CDR3 is CASSPQGGAGRHTEAFF. The CDR3 DNA sequence: TGTGCCAGCAGCCCACAGGGGGGGGCAGGGAGACACACTGAAGCTTTCTTT.

This clone was counted only a few times. CDR3 amino acids: CASTIGREDANIQYF. The CDR3 DNA follows: TGTGCCAGCACGATCGGCAGGGAAGACGCAAACATTCAGTACTTC. The chain employs TRBV6-4 and TRBJ2-4; D is perhaps TRBD1 (5 bases). CDR1 and CDR2 from the germline V gene are MRHNA and SNTAGT. This CDR3 contains 15 residues. Deletions cut 7 bases from V and 6 bases from J, with 19 bases between.

The chain is built from TRBV7-9 and TRBJ2-2, with TRBD1 as a possible D gene (5 bases). This CDR3 is 15 amino acids long. The germline V gene encodes CDR1 SEHNR and CDR2 FQNEAQ (reference sequence). V lost 1 base, J lost 7 bases, and 13 bases lay in between. CDR3 sequence (DNA): TGTGCCAGCAGCTTAGATAGCAGGGATGACGGGGAGCTGTTTTTT. Translated: CASSLDSRDDGELFF.

The chain has TRBV6-1 and TRBJ1-1; D might be TRBD1 (6 bases). The CDR3 has 15 amino acids. The germline V gene has CDR1 MNHNS and CDR2 SASEGT. V dropped 2 bases and J dropped 6 bases, with 16 bases sitting between them. The CDR3 spells CASSEREGEVAEAFF. The DNA of the CDR3 is TGTGCCAGCAGTGAAAGGGAGGGGGAGGTGGCTGAAGCTTTCTTT.

The V gene is TRBV28, the J gene TRBJ2-5, with 8 nucleotides matching TRBD1. The germline V gene has CDR1 MDHEN and CDR2 SYDVKM. This CDR3 has 13 residues. V lost 4 bases and J lost 3; bases outside the gene matches: 1. This chain's CDR3 is CASSSGGKETQYF. The CDR3 DNA reads as TGTGCCAGCAGTTCAGGGGGCAAAGAGACCCAGTACTTC.

The chain has TRBV6-1 and TRBJ2-7; 7 nucleotides line up with TRBD1. Germline lookup yields CDR1 MNHNS and CDR2 SASEGT. V trimming: 2 bases; J trimming: 0 bases; junction bases outside the gene matches: 4. CDR3 length: 15 residues. Here the CDR3 DNA reads TGTGCCAGCAGTGAATGGGACAGTTCCTCCTACGAGCAGTACGTC. This codes for CASSEWDSSSYEQYV.

The chain uses TRBV5-1 and TRBJ2-5; TRBD1 matches 11 bases. The CDR3 runs to 17 residues. J gave up 5 bases and V 4 bases, and 13 bases lay outside the gene matches. Germline CDR1 reads SGHRS; CDR2 reads YFSETQ. The CDR3 reads CASSAGQGAKGSETQYF. The CDR3 DNA reads as TGCGCCAGCAGCGCTGGACAGGGGGCGAAGGGGTCGGAGACCCAGTACTTC.

The chain carries TRBV29-1 and TRBJ2-5; no definite D call. The CDR3 totals 11 residues. V was shortened by 1 base and J by 4 bases, with 4 bases between the two germline ends. Germline lookup yields CDR1 SQVTM and CDR2 ANQGSEA. CDR3 sequence reads: CSVEAVETQYF. The CDR3 coding sequence is TGCAGCGTTGAAGCTGTAGAGACCCAGTACTTC. Full variable domain (rest looked up from reference TRBV29-1 and TRBJ2-5): SAVISQKPSRDICQRGTSLTIQCQVDSQVTMMFWYRQQPGQSLTLIATANQGSEATYESGFVIDKFPISRPNLTFSTLTVSNMSPEDSSIYLCSVEAVETQYFGPGTRLLVL.